Listed below are T cell receptor beta chains from one sample, sequenced in a study of regulatory T cells in long-lasting Graves disease. TCRdb ran MiXCR on the multiplex PCR reads and lists one entry per CDR3 protein. The profile shows more than 300,000 distinct CDR3 sequences, 15% to 20% of them singletons. This specimen consisted of peripheral blood mononuclear cells (PBMCs), obtained when the disease was refractory, from a patient treated with antithyroid drugs. The source is a female donor with Graves disease. Each CDR3 is given with its conserved first and last residue. The D gene is left open where the match is weak. Not all rows give a size; the values are once, few, many and, for expanded clones, a class.

d_gene,v_gene,abundance,j_gene,CDR3aa,CDR3nt
.,TRBV7-2,many,TRBJ2-7,CASSLAVRREQYF,TGTGCCAGCAGCTTAGCAGTACGGCGCGAGCAGTACTTC
.,TRBV6-9,.,TRBJ2-1,CASSYAQYNEQFF,TGTGCCAGCAGTTACGCGCAGTACAATGAGCAGTTCTTC
TRBD2,TRBV6-9,.,TRBJ2-2,CANSYSSASGNTGELFF,TGTGCCAACAGTTACTCATCGGCTAGCGGAAACACCGGGGAGCTGTTTTTT
.,TRBV28,.,TRBJ2-6,CASSWGTGANVLTF,TGTGCCAGCAGTTGGGGTACTGGGGCCAACGTCCTGACTTTC
.,TRBV2,many,TRBJ1-1,CASSESGGLGTEAFF,TGTGCCAGCAGTGAATCTGGAGGTTTGGGCACTGAAGCTTTCTTT
TRBD1,TRBV12-3/TRBV12-4,many,TRBJ1-2,CASRPQQGGSYTF,TGTGCCAGCAGGCCACAACAGGGGGGGAGCTACACCTTC
.,TRBV10-2,many,TRBJ2-2,CASRMAGPNTGELFF,TGCGCCAGCAGGATGGCAGGGCCGAACACCGGGGAGCTGTTTTTT
.,TRBV20-1,.,TRBJ1-4,CSARGQKLFF,TGCAGTGCCAGGGGCCAAAAACTGTTTTTT
.,TRBV7-9,few,TRBJ1-4,CASSLDAFKERREKLFF,TGTGCCAGCAGCTTAGACGCCTTCAAAGAGAGAAGGGAAAAACTGTTTTTT
.,TRBV20-1,few,TRBJ1-5,CSARVGGVQPQHF,TGCAGTGCTAGAGTTGGGGGGGTGCAGCCCCAGCATTTT
.,TRBV11-2,many,TRBJ2-7,CASSPLSGRSYEQYF,TGTGCCAGCAGCCCCCTTTCAGGCCGTTCCTACGAGCAGTACTTC
.,TRBV11-3,many,TRBJ1-1,CASSLAGVTKNTEAFF,TGTGCCAGCAGCTTAGCAGGTGTCACCAAGAACACTGAAGCTTTCTTT
TRBD1,TRBV30,.,TRBJ1-2,CAWSVGTGTNYGYTF,TGTGCCTGGAGTGTTGGGACAGGGACCAACTATGGCTACACCTTC
.,TRBV2,.,TRBJ1-1,CASSYGGAEAFF,TGTGCCAGCAGTTATGGGGGAGCTGAAGCTTTCTTT
TRBD2,TRBV5-1,many,TRBJ2-7,CASGMGLATTYEQYF,TGCGCCAGCGGAATGGGACTAGCGACGACCTACGAGCAGTACTTC
TRBD1,TRBV3-1,many,TRBJ1-1,CASGDRANTEAFF,TGTGCCAGCGGAGACAGGGCAAACACTGAAGCTTTCTTT
.,TRBV6-5,.,TRBJ2-7,CASSYRGLGNYIEQYF,TGTGCCAGCAGTTACAGGGGGTTAGGGAACTACATCGAGCAGTACTTC
.,TRBV5-6,few,TRBJ2-7,CASSFEVSYEQYF,TGTGCCAGCAGCTTTGAGGTTTCCTACGAGCAGTACTTC
.,TRBV3-2,few,TRBJ1-2,CASRPFPRRGDYGYTF,TGTGCCAGCAGGCCCTTCCCACGGCGGGGAGACTATGGCTACACCTTC
TRBD1,TRBV13,few,TRBJ2-7,CASSSGTGGHEQYF,TGTGCCAGCAGCTCCGGGACAGGGGGCCACGAGCAGTACTTC
.,TRBV12-3/TRBV12-4,.,TRBJ2-3,CASSLAPEDTQYF,TGTGCCAGCAGTTTAGCGCCAGAGGATACGCAGTATTTT
.,TRBV28,many,TRBJ1-6,CASSLVGRALHF,TGTGCCAGCAGTTTAGTAGGACGAGCCCTCCACTTT
.,TRBV10-2,few,TRBJ1-1,CASRRQAEAFF,TGCGCCAGCAGACGGCAGGCTGAAGCTTTCTTT
.,TRBV28,many,TRBJ1-1,CASSSGFFMNTEAFF,TGTGCCAGCAGTTCAGGGTTTTTCATGAACACTGAAGCTTTCTTT
TRBD2,TRBV5-1,many,TRBJ2-7,CASSWTSGRNYEQYF,TGCGCCAGCAGCTGGACTAGCGGGAGGAACTACGAGCAGTACTTC
.,TRBV7-9,.,TRBJ2-4,CVLPGAGGTKNIQYF,TGTGTACTCCCGGGGGCAGGGGGAACCAAAAACATTCAGTACTTC
.,TRBV29-1,.,TRBJ1-2,CSVSGVALEGYTF,TGCAGCGTGTCGGGGGTGGCTCTGGAGGGCTACACCTTC
.,TRBV10-3,many,TRBJ2-7,CAISEWPGINYEQYF,TGTGCCATCAGTGAGTGGCCAGGGATAAACTACGAGCAGTACTTC
TRBD1,TRBV4-1,.,TRBJ2-7,CASSPGTGGFEQYF,TGCGCCAGCAGCCCCGGGACAGGGGGTTTTGAGCAGTACTTC
.,TRBV3-1,.,TRBJ1-2,CASSQDRDHNYGYTF,TGTGCCAGCAGCCAAGACAGGGACCATAACTATGGCTACACCTTC
TRBD2,TRBV28,many,TRBJ2-2,CASSFERGGGELFF,TGTGCCAGCAGCTTCGAGCGGGGGGGCGGGGAGCTGTTTTTT
TRBD2,TRBV9,.,TRBJ2-1,CASSVGGGGAHNEQFF,TGTGCCAGCAGCGTAGGCGGCGGGGGGGCTCACAATGAGCAGTTCTTC